The present T cell receptor beta chain was sequenced within a study of spatial heterogeneity in lung cancer. The germline V gene encodes CDR1 SGHTA and CDR2 FQGNSA. This CDR3 has 14 residues. Between the trimmed V and J ends, which lost 3 bases and 7 bases, there was a span of 15 bases. Time point given: sample taken at primary tumor resection. A total of fewer than 80 untreated early-stage non-small cell lung cancer patients served as donors. Whole RNA, which was extracted from tumor, nontumor lung tissue or frozen PBMC, was sequenced without any cell sorting. Unique molecular identifiers, one per molecule, were present on every TCR cDNA molecule. TCRdb re-called the 5' RACE reads through MiXCR, storing one row per CDR3 protein. This sample yields about 80,000 distinct CDR3 sequences, of which 8% are seen a single time; under 8% belongs to the top ten. This clonotype has at least ten counts.

The sequencing used PBMCs, collected at surgery. V gene TRBV7-2 combines with J gene TRBJ1-1; D uncertain. The source of this sequence is a male donor with early-stage non-small cell lung cancer. CDR3 nucleotide sequence: TGTGCCAGCAGCTTGTCGCGGACTACTCTTGAAGCTTTCTTT. Translated, it gives CASSLSRTTLEAFF. The full variable domain, with the rest looked up from reference TRBV7-2 and TRBJ1-1, is GAGVSQSPSNKVTEKGKDVELRCDPISGHTALYWYRQSLGQGLEFLIYFQGNSAPDKSGLPSDRFSAERTGGSVSTLTIQRTQQEDSAVYLCASSLSRTTLEAFFGQGTRLTVV.